This TCR beta chain appears in the sequencing data of a study of Graves' ophthalmopathy and Graves' hyperthyroidism. Study-level points and caveats: Distinction of ophthalmopathy from stable hyperthyroidism by a 13-signature model reached roughly 88% sensitivity and 75% to 84% specificity. The model predicted progression of ophthalmopathy with a sensitivity of 60% to 71%, and its specificity was 72% to 80%.

The CDR3 is 17 amino acids. Germline V lookup: CDR1 SGHAT, CDR2 FQNNGV. Trimming removed 4 bases at V and 0 bases at J, with 18 bases between. Amplification from RNA transcripts yielded the TCR beta CDR3 regions. An opening RT-PCR round employed HTBI primers and preceded a second-round multiplex PCR. Using its own MiXCR run on the multiplex PCR reads, TCRdb lists one record per CDR3 protein. The table has hundreds of thousands of distinct CDR3 sequences, roughly 41% seen once. This clonotype was detected many times. Its specificity is not known. Material: peripheral blood. This sequence was found in an adult man with Graves' ophthalmopathy. The chain couples TRBV11-2 to TRBJ1-2; tentative D call: TRBD1 (5 bases). The CDR3 coding sequence is TGTGCCAGCAGCTCGACGGGGAGGGGACGAGCTAACTATGGCTACACCTTC. Its translation is CASSSTGRGRANYGYTF.